The next 18 T cell receptor beta chains were all read from a single sample in a study of breast tumors, draining lymph nodes, adjacent tissues. TCRdb re-called the multiplex PCR reads through MiXCR, storing one row per CDR3 protein. The repertoire consists of 20,000 to 25,000 distinct CDR3 sequences, with 50% occurring once and the leading ten covering roughly 8%. The sequenced sample consisted of breast tumor tissue. These receptors originate from a female donor with breast cancer. Some clones in this sample may be carry-over from other donors' samples.

This clonotype was recorded at least ten times. V is TRBV15 and J is TRBJ2-3; TRBD2 matches at 8 bases. The CDR3 is 17 amino acids. The junction had 8 bases not matched to a gene; V was cut back by 0 bases and J by 3 bases. Germline CDR1 reads LNHNV; CDR2 reads YYDKDF (reference sequence). CDR3 nucleotide sequence: TGTGCCACCAGCAGAGATCGAGCCAGCGGGAGAACAGATACGCAGTATTTT. Residues: CATSRDRASGRTDTQYF.

This clonotype was counted many times. This rearrangement joins TRBV9 to TRBJ2-3, with TRBD2 matching 8 bases. The CDR3 loop spans 14 amino acids. Looked up from germline, CDR1 is SGDLS and CDR2 is YYNGEE. V was clipped by 3 bases and J by 3 bases; unmatched bases: 3. In nucleotides, the CDR3 is TGTGCCAGCAGCGCCAGCGGGAGTACAGATACGCAGTATTTT. Protein: CASSASGSTDTQYF.

V and J are TRBV20-1 and TRBJ2-7; 16 nucleotides line up with TRBD2. The CDR3 has 17 residues. CDR1 is DFQATT, CDR2 SNEGSKA, per germline (reference sequence). J lost 5 bases, V lost 0 bases, and 7 bases had no gene match. In DNA, the CDR3 is TGCAGTGCTAGAGATTGGGGACTAGCGGGAGGGATCCACGAGCAGTACTTC. Translation: CSARDWGLAGGIHEQYF.

About this clonotype: Relative to the germline gene, one junction end is altered; a read error may explain this. J is TRBJ2-1 and V is TRBV5-1; D perhaps matches TRBD1 (5 bases). This CDR3 comprises 16 residues. The germline CDR1 and CDR2 sequences are SGHRS and YFSETQ. The CDR3 DNA sequence: TGCGCCAGCAGCTTGGAGGCAGGGATGGGCCACAATGATCAGTTCTTC. Protein product: CASSLEAGMGHNDQFF.

This clonotype was found many times. The chain has TRBV27 and TRBJ2-1; 7 positions agree with TRBD1. Germline V lookup: CDR1 MNHEY, CDR2 SMNVEV (reference sequence). The V segment lost 4 bases and the J segment 1 base; nucleotides outside the gene matches: 13. The CDR3 runs to 18 residues. The CDR3 DNA is TGTGCCAGCAGTTCTGACAGGGTTCAGGGAAATTCCTACAATGAGCAGTTCTTC. It translates to CASSSDRVQGNSYNEQFF.

V gene TRBV5-1 combines with J gene TRBJ2-3; the D is unclear. The V end lost 2 bases, the J end lost 3 bases, and 13 bases lay between the germline ends. CDR1 is SGHRS and CDR2 is YFSETQ in the germline V gene. The CDR3 is 15 amino acids. The DNA of the CDR3 is TGCGCCAGCAGCTTTGACGGTCGGGTGACAGATACGCAGTATTTT. Translated: CASSFDGRVTDTQYF.

J is TRBJ2-7 and V is TRBV10-3; D might be TRBD1 (6 bases). This CDR3 contains 14 residues. V was trimmed by 0 bases and J by 7 bases, leaving 13 bases between them. The V gene's germline CDR1 is ENHRY and CDR2 SYGVKD. The CDR3 bases are TGTGCCATCAGTGAGTCGGGAACAGGGCTGGAGCAGTACTTC. Translation: CAISESGTGLEQYF.

For this clonotype: The DNA is omitted, as the CDR3 cannot be located on it reliably, and the CDR3 follows TCRdb's listing. The V call is TRBV7-2, the J call TRBJ2-3; the table's D gene call, TRBD2, was not cross checked with the DNA. The CDR3 is made up of 21 amino acids, end residues included. Germline lookup yields CDR1 SGHTA and CDR2 FQGNSA. The CDR3 loop is CASSFYICSLAGAGGTDTQYF.

This clonotype occurred many times. The gene calls are TRBV6-5 and TRBJ1-5; D remains unclear. The CDR3 runs to 13 residues. Germline CDR1 and CDR2: MNHEY and SVGAGI. V was trimmed by 2 bases and J by 3 bases, leaving 5 bases between them. CDR3 in amino acids: CASSYRSNQPQHF. CDR3 in DNA: TGTGCCAGCAGTTACAGGTCCAATCAGCCCCAGCATTTT.

This sequence joins TRBV9 and TRBJ2-7; 7 positions match TRBD1. Trimming removed 2 bases from V and 6 bases from J; junction bases left unmatched: 11. The germline V gene encodes CDR1 SGDLS and CDR2 YYNGEE. The CDR3 totals 15 residues. The CDR3 nucleotides are TGTGCCAGCAGCGTCGGCCATGGGACAGAGGGCGAGCAGTACTTC. This encodes CASSVGHGTEGEQYF. The full variable domain, completed using reference TRBV9 and TRBJ2-7, is DSGVTQTPKHLITATGQRVTLRCSPRSGDLSVYWYQQSLDQGLQFLIQYYNGEERAKGNILERFSAQQFPDLHSELNLSSLELGDSALYFCASSVGHGTEGEQYFGPGTRLTVT.

The genes are TRBV2 and TRBJ2-1; perhaps TRBD1 as D (5 bases). This CDR3 comprises 11 residues. Deletions cut 6 bases from V and 8 bases from J, with 8 bases between. Looked up from germline, CDR1 is SNHLY and CDR2 is FYNNEI. The CDR3 loop is CASRIGDEQFF. For the CDR3, the DNA is TGTGCCAGCAGAATAGGGGATGAGCAGTTCTTC.

The chain recombines TRBV5-1 with TRBJ1-4; 7 nucleotides match TRBD1. V lost 3 bases and J lost 3; bases outside the gene matches: 8. Germline CDR1 SGHRS, CDR2 YFSETQ. The length of the CDR3 is 16 residues. CDR3: CASSSRQGGSNEKLFF. The CDR3 DNA is TGCGCCAGCAGCTCTCGACAGGGCGGATCTAATGAAAAACTGTTTTTT.

The chain has TRBV11-2 and TRBJ2-7; no firm D call. This CDR3 spans 14 amino acids. Germline V CDR1 and CDR2: SGHAT, FQNNGV. The germline V and J ends were trimmed by 1 base and 6 bases, with 13 bases remaining between them. The CDR3 coding sequence is TGTGCCAGCAGCTTAGGGGCCGGACGGCTCGAGCAGTACTTC. This codes for CASSLGAGRLEQYF.

The chain is built from TRBV6-1 and TRBJ2-5; 16 nucleotides align to TRBD2. Germline assignment: CDR1 MNHNS and CDR2 SASEGT. Losses at the gene ends were 3 bases for V and 4 bases for J; bases not matched to a gene: 5. The CDR3 consists of 17 residues. The CDR3 bases are TGTGCCAGCAGTGACTGGGGACTAGCGGGAGGGCTAGAGACCCAGTACTTC. Translation: CASSDWGLAGGLETQYF.

In regard to this clonotype: One end of the junction does not line up with germline, which may come from a read error. The rearrangement links TRBV11-1 to TRBJ1-1; maybe TRBD1 (6 bases). Germline V gene lookup returns CDR1 SGHAT and CDR2 FQDESV (reference sequence). The CDR3 has 13 residues. The CDR3 sequence: CASSFGGHTEGFF. DNA for the CDR3: TGTGCCAGCAGCTTCGGGGGGCACACTGAAGGTTTCTTT. Variable domain in full (rest from reference TRBV11-1 and TRBJ1-1): EAEVAQSPRYKITEKSQAVAFWCDPISGHATLYWYRQILGQGPELLVQFQDESVVDDSQLPKDRFSAERLKGVDSTLKIQPAELGDSAMYLCASSFGGHTEGFFGQGTRLTVV.

The J gene is TRBJ2-1, the V gene TRBV15; the match to TRBD2 covers 13 bases. Losses at the gene ends were 10 bases for V and 1 base for J; bases not matched to a gene: 7. Germline lookup yields CDR1 LNHNV and CDR2 YYDKDF (reference sequence). CDR3 length: 16 amino acids. For the CDR3, the DNA is TGTGCCAGCAGACTAGCGGGAGGCTTGTCCTACAATGAGCAGTTCTTC. Protein: CASRLAGGLSYNEQFF.

V is TRBV6-2 or TRBV6-3 and J is TRBJ1-1, with D unclear. The V gene's germline CDR1 is MNHEY and CDR2 SVGEGT. Between the trimmed V and J ends, which lost 9 bases and 4 bases, there was a span of 12 bases. This CDR3 is built from 12 residues. In DNA, the CDR3 is TGTGCCAGTTGGAGCCTGAGCACTGAAGCTTTCTTT. This translates into CASWSLSTEAFF.

On this clonotype itself: One end of the junction fails to match germline, which may point to a read error. The chain couples TRBV7-7 to TRBJ2-1; 8 bases fit TRBD2. Looked up from germline, CDR1 is SSHAT and CDR2 is FNYEAQ (reference sequence). The CDR3 has 14 amino acids. CDR3 bases: TGTGCTAGCAGTACCGGGACTAGAAGCAATGAGCAGTTCTTC. Its protein is CASSTGTRSNEQFF.